A selection of T cell receptor beta chains follows, all from one sample in a study of CXCR3-negative and CXCR3-positive naive CD8 T cells. TCRdb reprocessed the 5' RACE reads and stores each CDR3 protein as one record, lacking DNA. This sample's table reports about 41,000 distinct CDR3 sequences. Sequenced: naive CXCR3- CD8+ T cells from blood. These receptor sequences come from a human donor in good health. Some clones in this sample may be carry-over from other donors' samples. Both conserved end residues are part of each CDR3. The size field is filled for only some rows; it gives once, few, many or a size class.

j_call	v_call	clone_size	cdr3_aa
TRBJ2-3	TRBV6-5	-	CASSYSSGGTQYF
TRBJ2-7	TRBV28	-	CASSLQVRTGLGKLYEQYF
TRBJ1-2	TRBV6-5	-	CASSYSIGERYGYTF
TRBJ2-3	TRBV7-6	-	CASSGTSGGPRTDTQYF
TRBJ2-1	TRBV4-3	-	CASSQEDPGRSSYNEQFF
TRBJ2-1	TRBV2	medium-sized	CASKVVNEQFF
TRBJ1-1	TRBV29-1	-	CSVLGQSAEAFF
TRBJ2-7	TRBV6-2/TRBV6-3	-	CASRPRGAGNYEQYF
TRBJ2-2	TRBV5-8	-	CASSPGTTNTGELFF
TRBJ2-7	TRBV6-5	-	CASSSRGNSYEQYF
TRBJ1-5	TRBV29-1	-	CSVDDGSNQPQHF
TRBJ2-7	TRBV5-1	-	CASSLDGSYEQYF
TRBJ2-7	TRBV6-2/TRBV6-3	-	CASSSLTGEVSYEQYF
TRBJ2-7	TRBV12-3/TRBV12-4	-	CASSLGQGTPYEQYF
TRBJ2-1	TRBV20-1	-	CSAPLPGGDNEQFF
TRBJ2-3	TRBV28	-	CASSPWASRGGPDTQYF
TRBJ2-1	TRBV4-2	-	CASSQGGLGQFF
TRBJ2-1	TRBV3-1	-	CASSHSSGEQFF
TRBJ2-7	TRBV11-3	-	CASSLGGAPSYEQYF
TRBJ2-2	TRBV9	-	CASSVDGSGTGELFF
TRBJ2-7	TRBV4-3	-	CASSPTSGVTYEQYF
TRBJ2-7	TRBV5-6	-	CASSFGTDSYEQYF
TRBJ2-2	TRBV12-5	-	CASGGLEENTGELFF
TRBJ2-2	TRBV7-3	-	CASSPSVSTGELFF
TRBJ2-1	TRBV6-5	-	CASSYLAGGLFHEQFF
TRBJ2-7	TRBV12-3/TRBV12-4	-	CASTDRDGPYEQYF
TRBJ2-1	TRBV29-1	-	CSGTGAHNEQFF
TRBJ2-1	TRBV5-1	-	CASSLAPSLGPTYNEQFF
TRBJ2-1	TRBV13	-	CASSSYWNEQFF
TRBJ2-2	TRBV29-1	-	CSVEGRGQRNTGELFF
TRBJ2-7	TRBV3-1	-	CASSQDRGDYEQYF
TRBJ2-1	TRBV6-2/TRBV6-3	-	CASSSRGDGYNEQFF
TRBJ1-1	TRBV13	-	CASRRGQNTEAFF
TRBJ2-1	TRBV29-1	-	CSVENQRENEQFF
TRBJ2-4	TRBV10-1	-	CASSLKMDIQYF
TRBJ2-7	TRBV29-1	-	CSVLTRDSNEQYF
TRBJ2-1	TRBV11-1	-	CASSSTSGGPPEQFF
TRBJ2-5	TRBV27	-	CASKQLAEETQYF
TRBJ2-1	TRBV4-3	-	CASSQDPETSYNEQFF
TRBJ1-5	TRBV4-1	-	CASSQVWGQGNQPQHF
TRBJ2-1	TRBV29-1	-	CSTRGGTGNNEQFF
TRBJ2-1	TRBV6-6	medium-sized	CASKDDGLYNEQFF
TRBJ1-4	TRBV4-3	medium-sized	CASSHQSNEKLFF
TRBJ2-7	TRBV5-5	-	CASTQEDYEQYF
TRBJ2-7	TRBV7-9	-	CASSDPALPEPYEQYF
TRBJ2-7	TRBV5-1	-	CASSLGTGVNEQYF
TRBJ2-7	TRBV28	-	CASSFPSEFEQGEDITNKYEQYF
TRBJ2-3	TRBV27	-	CASSDTASGEVTQYF
TRBJ2-7	TRBV14	-	CASSQGAFGYEQYF
TRBJ2-7	TRBV12-3/TRBV12-4	-	CASTLTGGTYEQYF
TRBJ1-1	TRBV12-3/TRBV12-4	-	CASSPQDFDMNTEAFF
TRBJ2-7	TRBV7-9	-	CASSSDNYEQYF